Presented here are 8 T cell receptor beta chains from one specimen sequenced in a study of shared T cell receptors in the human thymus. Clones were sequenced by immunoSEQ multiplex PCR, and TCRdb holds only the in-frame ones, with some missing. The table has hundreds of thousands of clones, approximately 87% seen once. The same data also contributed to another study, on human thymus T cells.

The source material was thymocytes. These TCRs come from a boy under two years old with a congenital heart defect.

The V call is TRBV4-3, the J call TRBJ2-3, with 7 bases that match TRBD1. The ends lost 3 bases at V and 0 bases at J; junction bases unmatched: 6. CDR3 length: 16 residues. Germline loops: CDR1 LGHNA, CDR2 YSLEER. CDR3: CASSQADRASTDTQYF. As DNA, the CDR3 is TGCGCCAGCAGCCAGGCAGACAGGGCTAGCACAGATACGCAGTATTTT.

The CDR3 bases are TGTGCCAGCAGCGTAGGTCCAGGGGTTTTCTACAATGAGCAGTTCTTC. This encodes CASSVGPGVFYNEQFF. The rearrangement joins TRBV9 to TRBJ2-1; weak D call: TRBD1 (6 bases). The CDR3 is 16 amino acids. V was pared by 0 bases and J by 3 bases, with 13 bases between. CDR1 is SGDLS, CDR2 YYNGEE, per germline.

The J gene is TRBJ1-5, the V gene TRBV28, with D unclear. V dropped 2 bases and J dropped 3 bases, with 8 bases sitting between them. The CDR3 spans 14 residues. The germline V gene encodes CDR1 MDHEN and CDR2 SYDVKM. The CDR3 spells CASSLVAYNQPQHF. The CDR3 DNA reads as TGTGCCAGCAGTTTAGTTGCCTACAATCAGCCCCAGCATTTT.

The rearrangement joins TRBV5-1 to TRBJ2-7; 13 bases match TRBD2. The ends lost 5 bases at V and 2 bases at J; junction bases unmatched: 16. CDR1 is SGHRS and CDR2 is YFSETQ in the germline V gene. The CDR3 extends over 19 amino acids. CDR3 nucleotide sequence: TGCGCCAGCAGTTACTCCGGACTCGGGACTAGCGGGGCTGCCTACGAGCAGTACTTC. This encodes CASSYSGLGTSGAAYEQYF.

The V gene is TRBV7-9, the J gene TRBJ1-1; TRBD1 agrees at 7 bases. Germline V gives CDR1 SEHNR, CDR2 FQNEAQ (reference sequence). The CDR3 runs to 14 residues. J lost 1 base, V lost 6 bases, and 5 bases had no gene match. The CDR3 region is CASRVQGENTEAFF. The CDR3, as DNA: TGTGCCAGCAGAGTGCAGGGGGAGAACACTGAAGCTTTCTTT. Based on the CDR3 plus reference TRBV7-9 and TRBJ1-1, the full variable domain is DTGVSQNPRHKITKRGQNVTFRCDPISEHNRLYWYRQTLGQGPEFLTYFQNEAQLEKSRLLSDRFSAERPKGSFSTLEIQRTEQGDSAMYLCASRVQGENTEAFFGQGTRLTVV.

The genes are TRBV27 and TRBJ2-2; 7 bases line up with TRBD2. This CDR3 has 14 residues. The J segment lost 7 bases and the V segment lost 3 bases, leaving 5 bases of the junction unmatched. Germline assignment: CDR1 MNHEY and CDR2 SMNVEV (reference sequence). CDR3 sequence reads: CASSFLGTIGELFF. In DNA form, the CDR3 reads TGTGCCAGCAGTTTCCTCGGGACTATCGGGGAGCTGTTTTTT.

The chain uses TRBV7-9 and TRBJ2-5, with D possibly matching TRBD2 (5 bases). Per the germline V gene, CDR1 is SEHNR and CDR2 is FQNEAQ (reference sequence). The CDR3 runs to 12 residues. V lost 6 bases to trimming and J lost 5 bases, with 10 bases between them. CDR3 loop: CASRRLAETQYF. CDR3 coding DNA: TGTGCCAGCAGGAGGTTAGCGGAGACCCAGTACTTC.

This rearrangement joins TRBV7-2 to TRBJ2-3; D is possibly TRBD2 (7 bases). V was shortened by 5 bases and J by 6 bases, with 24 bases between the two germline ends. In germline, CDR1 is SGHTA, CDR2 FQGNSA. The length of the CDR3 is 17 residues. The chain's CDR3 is CASSPYVGGGLGDTQYF. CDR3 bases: TGTGCCAGCAGCCCGTATGTTGGGGGGGGCCTAGGGGATACGCAGTATTTT.